This T cell receptor beta chain comes out of a study of blood T cells in healthy people across ages. A J-beta primer mix and a sample-barcoded 5' primer were used in a second PCR of about 7 to 11 cycles. TCRdb re-called the 5' RACE reads through MiXCR, storing one row per CDR3 protein. The sample records about 650,000 distinct CDR3 sequences, less than 40% being singletons. Notes on the study in general: CMV infection status of these donors was not known.

CDR1 SGHRS and CDR2 YFSETQ come from the germline V gene. CDR3 length: 13 residues. V was cut by 0 bases and J by 3 bases, with 7 bases left in between. This clonotype was detected many times. Its specificity is unknown. Every donor contributed about 10 milliliters of peripheral blood by blood draw. Source material: blood. The chain employs TRBV5-1 and TRBJ2-7; D is possibly TRBD1 (5 bases). This clonotype originated in a woman over 75 in good health. In nucleotides, the CDR3 is TGCGCCAGCAGCTTGGACGACAGCTACGAGCAGTACTTC. Protein: CASSLDDSYEQYF.